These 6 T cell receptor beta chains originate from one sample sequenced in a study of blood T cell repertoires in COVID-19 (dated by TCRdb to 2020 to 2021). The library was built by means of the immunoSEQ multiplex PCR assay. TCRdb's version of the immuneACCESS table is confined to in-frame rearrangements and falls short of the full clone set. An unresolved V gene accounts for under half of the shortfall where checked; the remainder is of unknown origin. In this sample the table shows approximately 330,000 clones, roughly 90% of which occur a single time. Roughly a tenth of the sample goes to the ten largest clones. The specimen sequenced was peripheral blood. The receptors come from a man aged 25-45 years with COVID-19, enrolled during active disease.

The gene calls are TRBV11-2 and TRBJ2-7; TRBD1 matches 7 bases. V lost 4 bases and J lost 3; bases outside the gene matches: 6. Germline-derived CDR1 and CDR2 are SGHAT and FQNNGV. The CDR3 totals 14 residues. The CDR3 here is CASSYRGRDYEQYF. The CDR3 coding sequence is TGTGCCAGCAGCTACAGGGGCAGGGACTACGAGCAGTACTTC.

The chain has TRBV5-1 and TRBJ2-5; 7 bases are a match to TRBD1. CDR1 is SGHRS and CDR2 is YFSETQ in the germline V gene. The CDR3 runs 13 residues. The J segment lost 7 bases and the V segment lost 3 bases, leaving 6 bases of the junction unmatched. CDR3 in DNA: TGCGCCAGCAGCTCCGGGACAGACGGGACCCAGTACTTC. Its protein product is CASSSGTDGTQYF.

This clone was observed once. CDR3 nucleotides: TGTGCCACCAGCATCGGGTCAGTGTCCTATCAGCCCCAGCATTTT. Its protein product is CATSIGSVSYQPQHF. The chain combines TRBV15 with TRBJ1-5; D is ambiguous. Trimming removed 4 bases at V and 5 bases at J, with 15 bases between. The CDR3 extends over 15 amino acids. Germline CDR1 and CDR2: LNHNV and YYDKDF (reference sequence).

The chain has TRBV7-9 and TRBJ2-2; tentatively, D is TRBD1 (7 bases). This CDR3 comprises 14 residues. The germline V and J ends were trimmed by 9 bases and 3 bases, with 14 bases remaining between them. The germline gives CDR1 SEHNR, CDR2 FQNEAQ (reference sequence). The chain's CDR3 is CARGSRGDTGELFF. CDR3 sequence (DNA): TGTGCCAGAGGGAGCAGGGGGGACACCGGGGAGCTGTTTTTT.

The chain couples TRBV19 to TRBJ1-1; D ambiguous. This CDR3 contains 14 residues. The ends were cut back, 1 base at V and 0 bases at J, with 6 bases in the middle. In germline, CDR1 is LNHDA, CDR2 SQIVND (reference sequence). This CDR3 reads CASSIARMNTEAFF. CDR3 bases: TGTGCCAGTAGTATAGCTAGGATGAACACTGAAGCTTTCTTT.

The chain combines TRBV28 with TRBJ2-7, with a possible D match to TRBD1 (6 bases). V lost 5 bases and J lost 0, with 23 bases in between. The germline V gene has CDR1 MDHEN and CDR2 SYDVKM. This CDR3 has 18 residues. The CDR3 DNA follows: TGTGCCAGCAGTCTGAATATTGCCCTGACAGGAGTCTCCTACGAGCAGTACTTC. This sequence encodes CASSLNIALTGVSYEQYF.